This T cell receptor beta chain stems from a study of liver allograft versus peripheral blood T cells (dated by TCRdb to about 2020). Study-level background: The study compared T cell receptor repertoires found within transplanted livers against repertoires in the peripheral blood of liver transplant recipients.

With respect to this clonotype: The antigen it binds to is not known. One base away there is no much larger clone; base qualities are not given.

At the junction V is shortened by 0 bases and J by 8 bases, with 7 bases in between. The CDR3 sequence holds 12 residues, the cysteine and phenylalanine included. Just CDR3 DNA is preserved here, 36 bases in frame from base 1. The CDR1 and CDR2 encoded by the germline V gene are SGHDN and FVKESK. What the research found in general, with its limitations: The T cell receptor repertoires within liver allografts were reported to be different from the T cell receptor repertoires detected in peripheral blood.

Sequencing was performed on an Illumina MiSeq. Using fastp at Q25 and MiXCR, TCRdb reprocessed the public reads and kept productive beta chains. Entries that share a CDR3 protein sequence are merged under the most common genes and DNA. The table for this sample lists about 12,000 distinct CDR3 sequences; under 30% of them were counted only once. The biggest ten clones account for approximately 2.2% of the sample. The chain is encoded by TRBV14 joined to TRBJ1-2, with the D gene uncertain. The clonotype was recovered from a human patient who had a liver transplant. After a transplant, some T cells may have been passed on by the graft donor. The DNA sequence reads TGTGCCAGCAGCCAAGATGACCGAGGCTACACCTTC. Translated, this gives CASSQDDRGYTF.